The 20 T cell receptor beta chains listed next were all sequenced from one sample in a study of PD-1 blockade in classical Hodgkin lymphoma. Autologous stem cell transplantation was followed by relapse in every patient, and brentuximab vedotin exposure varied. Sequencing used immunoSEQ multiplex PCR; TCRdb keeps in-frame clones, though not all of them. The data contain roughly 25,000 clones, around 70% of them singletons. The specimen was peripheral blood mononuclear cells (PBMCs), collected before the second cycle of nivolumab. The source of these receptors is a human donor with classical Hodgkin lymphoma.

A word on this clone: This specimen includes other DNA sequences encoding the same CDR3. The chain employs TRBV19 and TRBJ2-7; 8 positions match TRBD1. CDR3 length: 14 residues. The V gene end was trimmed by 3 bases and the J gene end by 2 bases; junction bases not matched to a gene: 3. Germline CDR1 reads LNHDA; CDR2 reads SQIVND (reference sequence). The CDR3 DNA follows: TGTGCCAGTAGTATCCGGGACAGGCCCTACGAGCAGTACTTC. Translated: CASSIRDRPYEQYF.

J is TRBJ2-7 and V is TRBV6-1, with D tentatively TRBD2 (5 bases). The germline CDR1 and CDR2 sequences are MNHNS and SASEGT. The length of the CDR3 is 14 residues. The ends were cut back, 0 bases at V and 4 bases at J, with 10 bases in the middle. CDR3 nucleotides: TGTGCCAGCAGTGAAGCGCAACGGGGTTACGAGCAGTACTTC. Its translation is CASSEAQRGYEQYF.

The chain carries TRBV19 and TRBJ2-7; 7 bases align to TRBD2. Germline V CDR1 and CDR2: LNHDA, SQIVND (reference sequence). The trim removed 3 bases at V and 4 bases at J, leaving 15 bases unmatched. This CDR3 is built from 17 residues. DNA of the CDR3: TGTGCCAGTAGTATGGCTGGGGCCGCGGGGGATTTTTACGAGCAGTACTTC. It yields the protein CASSMAGAAGDFYEQYF.

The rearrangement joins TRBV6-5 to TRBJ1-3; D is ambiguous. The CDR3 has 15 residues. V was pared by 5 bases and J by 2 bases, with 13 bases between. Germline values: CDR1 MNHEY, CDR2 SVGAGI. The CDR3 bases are TGTGCCAGCAGTAAAACACCTTCTACTGGAAACACCATATATTTT. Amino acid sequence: CASSKTPSTGNTIYF.

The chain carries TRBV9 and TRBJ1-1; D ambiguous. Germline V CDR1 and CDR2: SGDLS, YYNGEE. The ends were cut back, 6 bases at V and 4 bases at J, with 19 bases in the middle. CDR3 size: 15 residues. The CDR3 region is CASTLSGGQTTEAFF. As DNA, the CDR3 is TGTGCCAGCACCCTGTCTGGAGGGCAGACCACTGAAGCTTTCTTT.

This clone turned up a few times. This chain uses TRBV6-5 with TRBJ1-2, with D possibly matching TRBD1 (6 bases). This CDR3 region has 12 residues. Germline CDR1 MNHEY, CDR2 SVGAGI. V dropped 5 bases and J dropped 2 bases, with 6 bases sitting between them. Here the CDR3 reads CASSTGNYGYTF. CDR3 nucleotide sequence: TGTGCCAGCAGTACAGGGAACTATGGCTACACCTTC.

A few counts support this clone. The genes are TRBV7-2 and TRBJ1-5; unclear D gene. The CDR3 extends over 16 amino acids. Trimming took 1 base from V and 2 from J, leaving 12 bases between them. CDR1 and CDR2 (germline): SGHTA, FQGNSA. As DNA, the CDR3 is TGTGCCAGCAGCTTAGAGGACGGCCTTGGCAATCAGCCCCAGCATTTT. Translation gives CASSLEDGLGNQPQHF.

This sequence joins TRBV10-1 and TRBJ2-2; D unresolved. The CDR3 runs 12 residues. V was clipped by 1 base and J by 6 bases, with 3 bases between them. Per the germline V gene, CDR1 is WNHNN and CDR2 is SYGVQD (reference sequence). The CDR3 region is CASSEYAGELFF. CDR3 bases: TGCGCCAGCAGTGAGTACGCCGGGGAGCTGTTTTTT.

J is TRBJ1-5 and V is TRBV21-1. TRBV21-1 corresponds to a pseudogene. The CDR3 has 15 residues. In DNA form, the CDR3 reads TGTGCCACCCCCCTGAGGCAGAGTGTGGATCAGCCCCAGCATTTT. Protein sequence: CATPLRQSVDQPQHF.

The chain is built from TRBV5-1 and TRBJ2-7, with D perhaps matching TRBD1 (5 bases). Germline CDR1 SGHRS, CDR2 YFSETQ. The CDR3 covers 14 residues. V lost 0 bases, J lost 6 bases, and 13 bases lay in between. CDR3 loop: CASSLAVGASEQYF. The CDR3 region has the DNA TGCGCCAGCAGCTTGGCGGTAGGGGCTAGCGAGCAGTACTTC.

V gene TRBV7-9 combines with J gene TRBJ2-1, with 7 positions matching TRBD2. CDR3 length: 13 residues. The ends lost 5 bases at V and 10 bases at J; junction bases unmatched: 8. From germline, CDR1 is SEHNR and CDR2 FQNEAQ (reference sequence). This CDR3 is CASSNLAEGEQFF. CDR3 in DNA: TGTGCCAGCAGCAACCTAGCGGAGGGGGAGCAGTTCTTC.

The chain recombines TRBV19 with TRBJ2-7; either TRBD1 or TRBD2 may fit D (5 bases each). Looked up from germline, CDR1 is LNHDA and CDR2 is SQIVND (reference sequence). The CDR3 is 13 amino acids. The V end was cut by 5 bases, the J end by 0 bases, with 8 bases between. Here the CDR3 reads CASSLGPSYEQYF. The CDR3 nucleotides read TGTGCCAGTAGTTTGGGACCCTCCTACGAGCAGTACTTC.

CDR3 in DNA: TGTGCCAGCAGCGTAGGTCTAGCGGGAGGAGAGACCCAGTACTTC. Encoded protein: CASSVGLAGGETQYF. The chain couples TRBV9 to TRBJ2-5; 11 positions match TRBD2. The CDR3 is 15 residues long. The germline V gene has CDR1 SGDLS and CDR2 YYNGEE. The V and J ends lost 0 bases and 4 bases, in that order; junction bases with no gene match: 2.

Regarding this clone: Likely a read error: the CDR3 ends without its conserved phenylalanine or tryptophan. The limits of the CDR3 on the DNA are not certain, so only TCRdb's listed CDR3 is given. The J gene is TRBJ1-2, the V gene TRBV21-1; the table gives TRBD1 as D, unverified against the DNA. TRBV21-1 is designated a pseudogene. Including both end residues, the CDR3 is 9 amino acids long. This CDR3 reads CASSKGNRI.

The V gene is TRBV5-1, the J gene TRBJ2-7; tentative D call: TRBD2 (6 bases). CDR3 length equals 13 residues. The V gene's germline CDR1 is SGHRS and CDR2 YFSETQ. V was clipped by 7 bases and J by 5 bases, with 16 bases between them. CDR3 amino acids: CASFGSAGHEQYF. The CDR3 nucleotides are TGCGCCAGCTTCGGGTCAGCGGGCCACGAGCAGTACTTC.

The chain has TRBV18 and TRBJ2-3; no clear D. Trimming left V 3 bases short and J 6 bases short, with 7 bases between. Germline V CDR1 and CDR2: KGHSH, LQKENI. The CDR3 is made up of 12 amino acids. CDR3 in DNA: TGTGCCAGCTCACCCCCTATGGATACGCAGTATTTT. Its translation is CASSPPMDTQYF.

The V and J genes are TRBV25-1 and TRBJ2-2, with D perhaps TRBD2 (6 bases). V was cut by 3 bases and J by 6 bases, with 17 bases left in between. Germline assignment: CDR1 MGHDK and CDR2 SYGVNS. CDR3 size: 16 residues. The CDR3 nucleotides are TGTGCCAGCAGTGATCTGGGGGGTTCCCCCCCCGGGGAGCTGTTTTTT. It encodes CASSDLGGSPPGELFF. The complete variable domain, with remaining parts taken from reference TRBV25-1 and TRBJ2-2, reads EADIYQTPRYLVIGTGKKITLECSQTMGHDKMYWYQQDPGMELHLIHYSYGVNSTEKGDLSSESTVSRIRTEHFPLTLESARPSHTSQYLCASSDLGGSPPGELFFGEGSRLTVL.

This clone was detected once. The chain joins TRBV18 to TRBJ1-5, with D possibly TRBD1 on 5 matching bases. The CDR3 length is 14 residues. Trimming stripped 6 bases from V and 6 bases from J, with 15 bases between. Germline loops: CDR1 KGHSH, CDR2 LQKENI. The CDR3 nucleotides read TGTGCCAGCTCGCTGACAGTTGAGGTTCAGCCCCAGCATTTT. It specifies CASSLTVEVQPQHF.

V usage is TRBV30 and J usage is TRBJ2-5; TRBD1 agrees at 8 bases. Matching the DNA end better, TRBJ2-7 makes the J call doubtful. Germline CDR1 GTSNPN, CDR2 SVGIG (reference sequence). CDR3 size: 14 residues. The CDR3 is CAWNLGTGNYEQYF. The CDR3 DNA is TGTGCCTGGAACCTCGGGACAGGAAACTACGAGCAGTACTTC.

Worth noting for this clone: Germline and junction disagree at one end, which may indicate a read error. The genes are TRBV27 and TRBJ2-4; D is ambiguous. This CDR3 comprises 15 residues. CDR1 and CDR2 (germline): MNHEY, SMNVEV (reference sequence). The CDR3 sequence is CASSISTLAKNIQYF. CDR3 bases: TGTGCCAGCAGTATATCCACCTTAGCCAAAAACATTCAGTACTTC.